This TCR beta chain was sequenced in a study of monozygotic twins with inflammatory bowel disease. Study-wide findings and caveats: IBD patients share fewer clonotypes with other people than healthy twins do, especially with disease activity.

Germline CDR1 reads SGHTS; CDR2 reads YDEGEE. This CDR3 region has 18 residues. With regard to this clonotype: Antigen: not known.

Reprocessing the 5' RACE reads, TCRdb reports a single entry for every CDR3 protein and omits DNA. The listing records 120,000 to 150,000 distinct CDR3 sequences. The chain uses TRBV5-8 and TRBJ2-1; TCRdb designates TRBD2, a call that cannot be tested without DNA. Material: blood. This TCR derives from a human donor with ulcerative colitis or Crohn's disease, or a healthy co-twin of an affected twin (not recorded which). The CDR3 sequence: CASSLGLAGGLIYNEQFF.